The sequence of this T cell receptor (beta chain) was determined in a study of shared clonotypes between healthy human individuals (dated by TCRdb to the early 2020s). As for the study more broadly: Two women and a few men aged 18 to 49 years were included in the cohort. Blood TCR repertoires of five healthy adults were deeply sequenced to estimate repertoire size and the extent of clonotype sharing between individuals. Each donor's leukapheresis produced roughly between roughly 0.9 and 8.9 billion PBMCs. For each donor, three plates each were used for CD4 naive and CD4 memory, two plates were used for CD8 naive, and one plate was used for CD8 memory. Libraries were prepared and TCR repertoires were sequenced by different laboratories using diverse techniques, in order to increase sequencing depth and limit assay-specific biases. What the research found in general, with its limitations: About 4.5% of naive CD4, around 4% of naive CD8, about 2.1% of memory CD4, and about 0.4% of memory CD8 clonotypes were shared across several donors. Compared with non-shared clonotypes, clonotypes shared by all four sorted-subset donors had higher generation probabilities. Pairwise subsampling indicated that sequencing depth was expected to affect the degree of clonotype sharing among donors. Because the study included only a small number of donors, the genetic and exposure-history diversity represented was limited. Estimated clonotype richness was generally larger for naive than for memory subsets. Even with the large sequencing depth, rarefaction of the sorted-subset datasets indicated that sequencing was incomplete. Only blood was sampled, and tissue TCR repertoires likely differ from those in blood.

V sheds 4 bases and J sheds 2 bases, leaving 1 base between their ends. The CDR3 sequence holds 11 residues, the cysteine and phenylalanine included. Just the 33-base CDR3 DNA is kept, in frame starting at base 1. CDR1 SEHNR and CDR2 FQNEAQ are derived from the germline V gene (reference sequence). CD8 naive samples were obtained by positive selection for CCR7 among CD45RO-negative cells, yielding a CD45RA+CCR7+ population from which TemRA cells were excluded. The donors were healthy, HIV-negative adults who had no recently reported acute infections or vaccinations. Every donor was a Caucasian adult living in Nashville, Tennessee, USA. Blood was obtained by leukapheresis, after which PBMCs were separated by Ficoll-Histopaque density gradient centrifugation and cryopreserved in liquid nitrogen vapor phase. Analytical flow cytometry was used to check the purity and quantity of each magnetically sorted T cell population. Genomic DNA was isolated from every sorted fraction and measured by UV absorbance on a Nanodrop 2000c.

Using the deep immunoSEQ assay, TCR CDR3 regions were amplified from genomic DNA by multiplex PCR. Extracted genomic DNA from each cell subset was distributed evenly across all wells of several immunoSEQ 96-well plates, and each plate was treated as a replicate. For sorted subsets, 200 to 250 ng of genomic DNA, equivalent to about 30,000 T cell genomes, went into each replicate PCR. Purified libraries were quantified with a Qubit 3.0 fluorometer, sized on a Bioanalyzer 2100, and re-quantified with the KAPA Library Quantification kit. Every immunoSEQ 96-well plate was sequenced on a separate single-read 150-cycle Illumina NextSeq 550 flow cell. As for the original processing: Because the immunoSEQ output included only junctional sequences and no quality scores, the filtering could not be the same as the filtering used for full-length reads. To assign V/J genes and CDR3, sequences were annotated using PyIR, a Python wrapper for IgBLAST v1.9, with IMGT germline references. Any read was removed if the V/J assignment was weak (E-value above 1e-6), the CDR3 was missing, or the read contained stop codons, out-of-frame junctions, or ambiguous translated residues. A V3J clonotype was defined by an identical inferred V gene, J gene, and CDR3 amino acid sequence. Percentage overlap between repertoires was calculated by dividing the number of shared unique clonotypes by the size of the smaller repertoire. Repertoire richness was assessed with RTK rarefaction, the Chao1 estimator, and Recon v2.1 estimates of unobserved clonotypes. OLGA was used to compute generation probabilities for all TCRbeta clonotypes that the gDNA method yielded from four donors. TCRdb's version of the immuneACCESS table is confined to in-frame rearrangements and falls short of the full clone set. An unresolved V gene accounts for under half of the shortfall where checked; the remainder is of unknown origin. That table gives V, J and clone size, and the DNA gave D and trimming. The sample table holds hundreds of thousands of clones, of which roughly 98% were seen once. 0.3% of the sample is taken by the ten largest.

About this clone itself: This receptor's antigen is unknown. A clone one base away is much larger, so this may be a read error.

This chain joins TRBV7-9 to TRBJ2-3; no D segment can be confidently identified. The clonotype originates from a man aged 25 to 40 in good health. The sequencing sample was made of naive CD8+ T cells sorted from blood. In light of the paper, this sample's cell subset or site label describes: CD45RA+CCR7+. The encoded CDR3 is CASSYTDTQYF. In nucleotide form, the sequence is TGTGCCAGCAGCTACACAGATACGCAGTATTTT.